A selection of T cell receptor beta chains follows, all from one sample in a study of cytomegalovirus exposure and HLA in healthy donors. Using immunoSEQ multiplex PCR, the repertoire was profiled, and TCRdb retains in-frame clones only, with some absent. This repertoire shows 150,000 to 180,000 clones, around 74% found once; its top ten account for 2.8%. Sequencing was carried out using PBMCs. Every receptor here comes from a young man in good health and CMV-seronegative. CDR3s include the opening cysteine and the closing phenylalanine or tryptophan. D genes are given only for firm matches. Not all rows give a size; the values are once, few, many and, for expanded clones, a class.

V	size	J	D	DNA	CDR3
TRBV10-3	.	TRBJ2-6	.	TGTGCCATCAGTGGCCGGGCGGGGAACGGAAGAGGCTCTGGGGCCAACGTCCTGACTTTC	CAISGRAGNGRGSGANVLTF
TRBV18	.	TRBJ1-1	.	TGTGCCAGCTCACCTGGAGAGAACACTGAAGCTTTCTTT	CASSPGENTEAFF
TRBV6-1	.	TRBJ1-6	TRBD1	TGTGCCAGCAGTCCCCGGGACAGGGATAATTCACCCCTCCACTTT	CASSPRDRDNSPLHF
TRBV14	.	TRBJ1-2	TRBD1	TGTGCCAGCAGCCAAGATATCGGGACAGGGTACTATGGCTACACCTTC	CASSQDIGTGYYGYTF
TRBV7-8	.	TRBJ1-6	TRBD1	TGTGCCAGCAGCTTCACGACAGGGGGCGATTCACCCCTCCACTTT	CASSFTTGGDSPLHF
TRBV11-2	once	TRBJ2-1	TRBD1	TGTGCCAGCAGCTTGGGACAGGGTTTTAATGAGCAGTTCTTC	CASSLGQGFNEQFF
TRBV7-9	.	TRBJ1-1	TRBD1	TGTGCCAGCAGCTTAGCAGGGGGCGGAACTGAAGCTTTCTTT	CASSLAGGGTEAFF
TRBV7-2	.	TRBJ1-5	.	TGTGCCAGCAGCCCCGGGTCCTCATCGGGTCAGCCCCAGCATTTT	CASSPGSSSGQPQHF
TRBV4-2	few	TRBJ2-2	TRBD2	TGTGCCAGCAGCCAGGACAAGGGACTAGCGGGGGCCGGGACCGGGGAGCTGTTTTTT	CASSQDKGLAGAGTGELFF
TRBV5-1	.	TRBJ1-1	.	TGCGCCAGCAGCCCGAGCGGGCAAATGAACACTGAAGCTTTCTTT	CASSPSGQMNTEAFF
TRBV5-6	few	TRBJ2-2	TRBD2	TGTGCCAGCAGCCTCATCGGACTAGCGGGGCCCGGGGAGCTGTTTTTT	CASSLIGLAGPGELFF
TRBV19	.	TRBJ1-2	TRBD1	TGTGCCAGTAGAGACAGGGTAAACTATGGCTACACCTTC	CASRDRVNYGYTF
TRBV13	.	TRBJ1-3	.	TGTGCCAGCAGCTCGAGCGGTGCGTGGGGAAACACCATATATTTT	CASSSSGAWGNTIYF
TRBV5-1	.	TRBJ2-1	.	TGCGCCAGCAGCCCGGTGGGGACTTCGGGTTTCTTC	CASSPVGTSGFF
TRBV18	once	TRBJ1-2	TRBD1	TGTGCCAGCTCACCAATGACCAGGGGGTCGGCTAACTATGGCTACACCTTC	CASSPMTRGSANYGYTF
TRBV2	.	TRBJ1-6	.	TGTGCCAGCAGTGAAGCGAGCGTATCCTTACAGCGGTCACCCCTCCACTTT	CASSEASVSLQRSPLHF
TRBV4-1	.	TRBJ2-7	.	TGCGCCAGCAGCCAACCATTACACTCCTACGAGCAGTACTTC	CASSQPLHSYEQYF
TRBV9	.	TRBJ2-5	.	TGTGCCAGCAGCCCCACAGGGTTTAAAGAGACCCAGTACTTC	CASSPTGFKETQYF
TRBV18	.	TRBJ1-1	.	TGTGCCAGCTCATCGGAGGCTGACCGGAACACTGAAGCTTTCTTT	CASSSEADRNTEAFF
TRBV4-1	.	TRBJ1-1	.	TGCGCCAGCAGCCCTCGGGGGAGGGGTGACACTGAAGCTTTCTTT	CASSPRGRGDTEAFF
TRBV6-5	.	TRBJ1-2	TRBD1	TGTGCCAGCAGTTACTCGACAGGGGCTCTTCGCGGCTACACCTTC	CASSYSTGALRGYTF
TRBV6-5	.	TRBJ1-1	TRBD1	TGTGCCAGCAGTTACGGGACAGCTGAAGCTTTCTTT	CASSYGTAEAFF
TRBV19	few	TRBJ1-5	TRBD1	TGTGCCAGTAGTATAGATGCCAGGGGGTCCAATCAGCCCCAGCATTTT	CASSIDARGSNQPQHF
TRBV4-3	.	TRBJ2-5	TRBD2	TGCGCCAGCAGCCCGGGGACTAGACAAGAGACCCAGTACTTC	CASSPGTRQETQYF
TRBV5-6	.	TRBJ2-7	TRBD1	TGTGCCAGTAGCGTCGGGACAGGGCCTTCCTACGAGCAGTACTTC	CASSVGTGPSYEQYF
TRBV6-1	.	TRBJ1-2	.	TGTGCCAGCAGTGAAGGAGGGTTCAGGATCAAAGGGGGTGGCTACACCTTC	CASSEGGFRIKGGGYTF
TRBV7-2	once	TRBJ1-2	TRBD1	TGTGCCAGCAGCTTAAGGCAGGGGGATGGCTACACCTTC	CASSLRQGDGYTF
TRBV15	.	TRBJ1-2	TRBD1	TGTGCCACCAGCCGGGACAGGGTTTTCTATGGCTACACCTTC	CATSRDRVFYGYTF
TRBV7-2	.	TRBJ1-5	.	TGTGCCAGCAGCTCCCGGACTGGAAATCAGCCCCAGCATTTT	CASSSRTGNQPQHF
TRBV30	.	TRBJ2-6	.	TGTGCCTGGAACCCCGCTGGGGCCAACGGCCTGACTTTC	CAWNPAGANGLTF
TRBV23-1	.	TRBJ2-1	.	TGCGCCCGGGGGGCTTACAATGAGCAGTTCTTC	CARGAYNEQFF
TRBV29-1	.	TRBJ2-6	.	TGCAGCGTTTCGGACACATCCCTCTCTGGGGCCAACGTCCTGACTTTC	CSVSDTSLSGANVLTF
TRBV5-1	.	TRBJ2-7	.	TGCGCCAGCAGCTTGGTGCAGGGAACCCACGAGCAGTACTTC	CASSLVQGTHEQYF
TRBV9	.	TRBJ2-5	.	TGTGCCAGCAGCGTAGACAGAGAACAAGAGACCCAGTACTTC	CASSVDREQETQYF
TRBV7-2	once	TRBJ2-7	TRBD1	TGTGCCAGCAGCGCGGGACAGGGGGCAACCTACGAGCAGTACTTC	CASSAGQGATYEQYF